The source of this TCR beta chain is a study of T cells in Graves' hyperthyroidism and ophthalmopathy. General study results and limits: From stable hyperthyroidism, ophthalmopathy was set apart by a 13 V-J model. Most thyroid clonotypes expanded above 0.001 were also detected in blood.

Out of roughly 10 ml of fresh peripheral blood came the PBMCs. V shed 6 bases and J shed 9 bases, with 12 bases lying between them. There are 12 residues in the CDR3. Amplified TCR beta CDR3 regions derived from RNA transcripts. When the TCR CDR3 underwent first-round RT-PCR, the HTBI primer set was used. TCRdb re-called the multiplex PCR reads with MiXCR, one entry per CDR3 protein. The table shows around 300,000 distinct CDR3 sequences, with approximately 26% occurring only once. This clonotype has at least ten counts. Its antigen remains unknown. The sequenced material came from blood. This clonotype originated in a middle-aged man with Graves' hyperthyroidism that later progressed to Graves' ophthalmopathy. The gene calls are TRBV12-3 or TRBV12-4 and TRBJ1-5; D is unclear. CDR3 DNA sequence: TGTGCCAGCAGACCGCGCATTGGGCCCCAGCATTTT. Translation: CASRPRIGPQHF.